This T cell receptor beta chain derives from a study of blood T cell dynamics during melanoma immunotherapy. Noted time point: pre-treatment baseline. Using immunoSEQ multiplex PCR, the repertoire was profiled, and TCRdb retains in-frame clones only, with some absent. The sample has roughly 16,000 clones, 65% to 90% seen once; the top ten hold about 7.6%. This clonotype was obtained from a human donor with melanoma. The sample consisted of blood, taken from a patient treated with checkpoint blockade.

The CDR3 sequence is CASGESYNSPLHF. Written as DNA, the CDR3 is TGTGCTAGTGGCGAGTCCTATAATTCACCCCTCCACTTT. This chain links TRBV12-5 with TRBJ1-6; no reliable D call. The germline V gene encodes CDR1 LGHNT and CDR2 FRNRAP. V was clipped by 6 bases and J by 1 base, with 4 bases between them. This CDR3 comprises 13 residues.